What follows describes a single T cell receptor (beta chain). The sample originates from a study of shared clonotypes between healthy human individuals. Study-level information: Each donor had three CD4 naive, three CD4 memory, two CD8 naive and one CD8 memory plate.

This CDR3 is built from 13 residues. From germline, CDR1 is SGHRS and CDR2 YFSETQ. Trimming removed 4 bases from V and 7 bases from J, with 15 bases in between. Clones were sequenced by immunoSEQ multiplex PCR, and TCRdb holds only the in-frame ones, with some missing. This sample yields about 1 million clones, of which more than 65% are seen a single time; over 1.3% belongs to the top ten. The sample taken for sequencing was memory CD4+ T cells sorted from blood. Subset reported: CD45RA-negative fraction. The V call is TRBV5-1, the J call TRBJ2-7, with D possibly being TRBD2 (7 bases). This TCR was recovered from a young man in good health. The CDR3: CASSPKQGGEQYF. The CDR3 nucleotides are TGCGCCAGCAGCCCTAAACAGGGAGGGGAGCAGTACTTC.